The next 18 T cell receptor beta chains were all read from a single sample in a study of CD8 T cells in ankylosing spondylitis. Overall study findings and caveats: Roughly eight highly homologous variants made up a TCR beta motif that seemed to typify ankylosing spondylitis blood.

TCRdb re-called the 5' RACE reads with MiXCR, one entry per CDR3 protein. The sample holds 670,000 or so distinct CDR3 sequences, over 15% seen once. What these receptors recognize is not known. The material sequenced was blood, either unsorted or a sorted T cell fraction (not recorded which). These receptors originate from a male donor with ankylosing spondylitis.

This clonotype turned up a few times. The chain links TRBV3-1 to TRBJ2-3; D remains ambiguous. CDR3 length equals 15 residues. The V gene lost 0 bases and the J gene lost 1 base, with 8 bases spanning the gap. The germline V gene encodes CDR1 LGHDT and CDR2 YNNKEL (reference sequence). CDR3: CASSQETVGTDTQYF. CDR3 sequence (DNA): TGTGCCAGCAGCCAAGAAACGGTCGGCACAGATACGCAGTATTTT.

This clonotype was counted between two and nine times. This sequence joins TRBV9 and TRBJ2-1; D is perhaps TRBD1 or TRBD2 (6 bases each). CDR3 size: 16 residues. Germline V gene data show CDR1 as SGDLS and CDR2 as YYNGEE. V was shortened by 4 bases and J by 4 bases, with 18 bases between the two germline ends. The CDR3 DNA sequence: TGTGCCAGCAGCTTGGGGGCGGGACTGTCATACAATGAGCAGTTCTTC. This translates into CASSLGAGLSYNEQFF.

This clonotype showed up just a few times. The V gene is TRBV12-3 or TRBV12-4, the J gene TRBJ2-1; D is undetermined. V dropped 7 bases and J dropped 9 bases, with 16 bases sitting between them. The CDR3 is 13 residues long. CDR3 region: CASTTRVDGEQFF. For the CDR3, the DNA is TGTGCCAGCACCACCCGGGTGGATGGTGAGCAGTTCTTC.

This clonotype showed up just a few times. CDR3 nucleotides: TGTGCCTGGGCCCCCGACGGAGCCTATGGCTACACCTTC. This gives the protein CAWAPDGAYGYTF. The gene calls are TRBV30 and TRBJ1-2; D unclear. CDR1 and CDR2 (germline): GTSNPN, SVGIG (reference sequence). Trimming removed 5 bases at V and 4 bases at J, with 14 bases between. The CDR3 has 13 amino acids.

This clonotype was seen just once. The chain combines TRBV20-1 with TRBJ1-1; D not resolved. This CDR3 has 14 amino acids. Germline lookup yields CDR1 DFQATT and CDR2 SNEGSKA (reference sequence). The V end was cut by 3 bases, the J end by 3 bases, with 14 bases between. Written as DNA, the CDR3 is TGCAGTGCTAGTGGGATTCGTTGGGACACTGAAGCTTTCTTT. Translated, it gives CSASGIRWDTEAFF.

This clonotype has only one observation. The V call is TRBV4-2, the J call TRBJ2-7, with 10 bases lining up with TRBD1. The V gene's germline CDR1 is LGHNA and CDR2 YNFKEQ. After removal of 3 bases from V and 5 bases from J, the junction contained 10 bases not matched to a gene. The CDR3 totals 16 residues. For the CDR3, the DNA is TGTGCCAGCAGCCAGGATGACAGGGGGCGAGGGAACGAGCAGTACTTC. Translation: CASSQDDRGRGNEQYF.

This clonotype was counted a few times. The chain links TRBV20-1 to TRBJ2-7; tentative D call: TRBD1 (5 bases). Trimming took 5 bases from V and 4 from J, leaving 9 bases between them. The CDR3 covers 11 residues. CDR1 and CDR2 (germline): DFQATT, SNEGSKA (reference sequence). CDR3 protein: CSAPQGYEQYF. In nucleotides, the CDR3 is TGCAGTGCTCCTCAGGGTTACGAGCAGTACTTC.

This rearrangement joins TRBV11-2 to TRBJ2-7, with 12 bases lining up with TRBD2. Germline CDR1 reads SGHAT; CDR2 reads FQNNGV. Trimming at V came to 0 bases and at J to 4 bases, leaving 10 bases not matched to a gene. CDR3 size: 18 residues. CDR3 sequence: CASSLEDLAGGLRYEQYF. The CDR3 nucleotides are TGTGCCAGCAGCTTAGAGGACCTAGCGGGGGGGCTTAGGTACGAGCAGTACTTC.

This clonotype has a count of ten or more. The chain uses TRBV4-1 and TRBJ1-5; D uncertain. This CDR3 contains 14 residues. Trimming shortened V by 4 bases and J by 5 bases, and 12 bases separated the two germline ends. Germline V gene data show CDR1 as MGHRA and CDR2 as YSYEKL. The DNA of the CDR3 is TGCGCCAGCAGCCTCCATCGGGTGGATCAGCCCCAGCATTTT. Amino acid sequence: CASSLHRVDQPQHF.

This clonotype occurred a few times. The chain links TRBV20-1 to TRBJ2-5, with 11 bases fitting TRBD2. The J segment lost 5 bases and the V segment lost 1 base, leaving 3 bases of the junction unmatched. Germline loops: CDR1 DFQATT, CDR2 SNEGSKA (reference sequence). This CDR3 has 14 amino acids. The CDR3 spells CSARGTSGSETQYF. The CDR3, as DNA: TGCAGTGCTAGAGGCACTAGCGGGAGTGAGACCCAGTACTTC.

This clonotype came up a few times. This sequence joins TRBV5-6 and TRBJ2-3; 11 bases align to TRBD1. V lost 0 bases, J lost 4 bases, and 13 bases stayed unmatched. The CDR3 runs 19 residues. CDR1 is SGHDT, CDR2 YYEEEE, per germline. The CDR3 region has the DNA TGTGCCAGCAGCTTGGAAAGTTGGACAGGGGGCCGCCTCCCAGATACGCAGTATTTT. Its translation: CASSLESWTGGRLPDTQYF.

This clonotype was observed a handful of times. The chain links TRBV7-2 to TRBJ2-7; TRBD2 matches 7 bases. This CDR3 has 14 amino acids. Germline assignment: CDR1 SGHTA and CDR2 FQGNSA. V shed 4 bases, J shed 3 bases, and the junction held 6 bases outside the gene matches. The CDR3, as DNA: TGTGCCAGCAGCTGGGACTATTTCTTCTACGAGCAGTACTTC. Residues: CASSWDYFFYEQYF.

The chain uses TRBV27 and TRBJ2-7; TRBD1 matches 8 bases. Germline CDR1 is MNHEY and CDR2 is SMNVEV (reference sequence). Germline trimming cut 6 bases from V and 6 bases from J; bases unmatched to any gene: 10. This CDR3 region has 14 residues. DNA for the CDR3: TGTGCCAGCAGCGGACAGGGCCTCTCCCTCGAGCAGTACTTC. Translation gives CASSGQGLSLEQYF.

The J gene is TRBJ2-1, the V gene TRBV6-5; 8 nucleotides line up with TRBD2. Germline V gene lookup returns CDR1 MNHEY and CDR2 SVGAGI. The CDR3 consists of 16 residues. V trimming: 2 bases; J trimming: 6 bases; junction bases outside the gene matches: 9. CDR3 sequence: CASSYPPGTRTNEQFF. The CDR3 DNA reads TGTGCCAGCAGTTACCCGCCCGGGACTAGAACCAATGAGCAGTTCTTC.

The rearrangement links TRBV20-1 to TRBJ2-3; 10 positions match TRBD2. J was trimmed by 3 bases and V by 0 bases; bases with no gene match: 3. The germline V gene has CDR1 DFQATT and CDR2 SNEGSKA (reference sequence). This CDR3 has 15 amino acids. As DNA, the CDR3 is TGCAGTGCTAGAGATACGGGACTAGCGACAGATACGCAGTATTTT. Translated: CSARDTGLATDTQYF.

This chain joins TRBV7-6 and TRBJ2-7; D possibly uses TRBD1 or TRBD2 (5 bases each). Germline CDR1 SGHVS, CDR2 FNYEAQ. Trimming took off 2 bases at V and 2 bases at J, with 10 bases between the two ends. The CDR3 totals 14 residues. The CDR3 nucleotides are TGTGCCAGCAGCTTACGAGGGGCGACCTACGAGCAGTACTTC. Residues: CASSLRGATYEQYF.

The V and J genes are TRBV2 and TRBJ1-2; 11 positions match TRBD1. The CDR3 loop spans 15 amino acids. Trimming removed 5 bases from V and 5 bases from J; junction bases left unmatched: 7. Germline V CDR1 and CDR2: SNHLY, FYNNEI. The CDR3, as DNA: TGTGCCAGCAGTAAAAGGGGACAGGGGGAATATGGCTACACCTTC. Translated, it gives CASSKRGQGEYGYTF.

The chain combines TRBV28 with TRBJ1-5; D call uncertain. The germline V gene has CDR1 MDHEN and CDR2 SYDVKM. The CDR3 consists of 15 residues. V shed 3 bases and J shed 0 bases, with 9 bases lying between them. The CDR3 bases are TGTGCCAGCAGTTTCTTACAGAATAGCAATCAGCCCCAGCATTTT. Protein product: CASSFLQNSNQPQHF.